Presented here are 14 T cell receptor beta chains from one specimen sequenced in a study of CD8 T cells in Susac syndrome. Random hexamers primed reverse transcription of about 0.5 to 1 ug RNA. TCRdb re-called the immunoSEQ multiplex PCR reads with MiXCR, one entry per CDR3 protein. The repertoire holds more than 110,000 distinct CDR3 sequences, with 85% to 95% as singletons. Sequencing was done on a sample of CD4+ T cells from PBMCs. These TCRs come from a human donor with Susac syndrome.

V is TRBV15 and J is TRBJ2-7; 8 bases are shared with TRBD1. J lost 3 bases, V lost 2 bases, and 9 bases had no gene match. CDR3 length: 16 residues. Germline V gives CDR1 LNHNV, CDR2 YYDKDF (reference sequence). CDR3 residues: CATSRQTGAGFYEQYF. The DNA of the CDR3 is TGTGCCACCAGCAGACAGACAGGGGCGGGTTTCTACGAGCAGTACTTC.

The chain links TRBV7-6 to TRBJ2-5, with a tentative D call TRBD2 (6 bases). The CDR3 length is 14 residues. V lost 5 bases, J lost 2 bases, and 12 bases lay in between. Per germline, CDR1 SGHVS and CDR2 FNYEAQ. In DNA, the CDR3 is TGTGCCAGCAGCGCGCCGGGACTGCAAGAGACCCAGTACTTC. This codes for CASSAPGLQETQYF.

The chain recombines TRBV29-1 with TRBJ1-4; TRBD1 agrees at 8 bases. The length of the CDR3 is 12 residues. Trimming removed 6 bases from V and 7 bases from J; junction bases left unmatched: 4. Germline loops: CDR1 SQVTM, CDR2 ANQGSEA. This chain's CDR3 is CSVHRGGEKLFF. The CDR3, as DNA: TGCAGCGTACACAGGGGGGGTGAAAAACTGTTTTTT.

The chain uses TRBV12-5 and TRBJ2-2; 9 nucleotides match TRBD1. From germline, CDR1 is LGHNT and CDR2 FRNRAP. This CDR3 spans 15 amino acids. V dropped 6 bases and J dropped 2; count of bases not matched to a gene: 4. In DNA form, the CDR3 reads TGTGCTAGTGGCCGGGACAGGGCCAACACCGGGGAGCTGTTTTTT. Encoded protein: CASGRDRANTGELFF.

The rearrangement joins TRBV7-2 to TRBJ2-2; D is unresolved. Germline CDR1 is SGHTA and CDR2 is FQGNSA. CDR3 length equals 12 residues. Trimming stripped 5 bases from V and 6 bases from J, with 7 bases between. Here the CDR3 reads CASSRMSGELFF. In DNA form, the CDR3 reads TGTGCCAGCAGCCGGATGTCCGGGGAGCTGTTTTTT.

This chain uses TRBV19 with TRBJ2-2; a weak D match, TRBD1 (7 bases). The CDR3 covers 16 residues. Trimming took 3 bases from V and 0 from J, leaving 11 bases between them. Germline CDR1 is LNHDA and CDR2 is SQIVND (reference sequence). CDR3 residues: CASSMGGQANTGELFF. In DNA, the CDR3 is TGTGCCAGTAGTATGGGAGGACAGGCGAACACCGGGGAGCTGTTTTTT.

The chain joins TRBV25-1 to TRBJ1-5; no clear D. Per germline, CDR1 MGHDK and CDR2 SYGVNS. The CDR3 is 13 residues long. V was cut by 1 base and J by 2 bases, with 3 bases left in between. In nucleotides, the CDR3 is TGTGCCAGCAGTGAATGGGGCAATCAGCCCCAGCATTTT. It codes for CASSEWGNQPQHF.

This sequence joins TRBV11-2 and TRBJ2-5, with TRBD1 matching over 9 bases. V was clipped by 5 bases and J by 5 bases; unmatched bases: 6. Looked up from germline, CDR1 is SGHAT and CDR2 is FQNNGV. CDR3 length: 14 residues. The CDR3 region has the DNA TGTGCCAGCAGCAAAAGGACAGGGGTGGAGACCCAGTACTTC. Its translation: CASSKRTGVETQYF.

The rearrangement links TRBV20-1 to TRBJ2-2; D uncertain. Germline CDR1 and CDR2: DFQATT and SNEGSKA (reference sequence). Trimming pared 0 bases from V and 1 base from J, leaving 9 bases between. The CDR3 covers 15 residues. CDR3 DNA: TGCAGTGCTAGAGATCACGTCAGGAACACCGGGGAGCTGTTTTTT. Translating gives CSARDHVRNTGELFF.

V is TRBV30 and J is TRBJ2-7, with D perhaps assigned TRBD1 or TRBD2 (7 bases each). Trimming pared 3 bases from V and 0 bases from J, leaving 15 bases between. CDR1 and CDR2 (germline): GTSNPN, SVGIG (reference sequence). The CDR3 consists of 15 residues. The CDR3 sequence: CAWRKGGTASYEQYF. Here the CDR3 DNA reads TGTGCCTGGAGGAAGGGAGGGACAGCCTCCTACGAGCAGTACTTC.

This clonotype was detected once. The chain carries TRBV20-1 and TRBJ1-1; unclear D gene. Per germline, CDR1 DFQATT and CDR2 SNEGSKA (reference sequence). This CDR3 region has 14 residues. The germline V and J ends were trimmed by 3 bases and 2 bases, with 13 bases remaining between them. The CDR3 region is CSARSAVRNTEAFF. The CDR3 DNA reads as TGCAGTGCTAGGTCCGCCGTGAGAAACACTGAAGCTTTCTTT.

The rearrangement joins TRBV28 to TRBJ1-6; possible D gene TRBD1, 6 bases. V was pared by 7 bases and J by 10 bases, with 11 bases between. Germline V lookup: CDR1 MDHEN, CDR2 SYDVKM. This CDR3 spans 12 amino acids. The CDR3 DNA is TGTGCCAGCAACAGGGTGGTCTCACCCCTCCACTTT. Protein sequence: CASNRVVSPLHF.

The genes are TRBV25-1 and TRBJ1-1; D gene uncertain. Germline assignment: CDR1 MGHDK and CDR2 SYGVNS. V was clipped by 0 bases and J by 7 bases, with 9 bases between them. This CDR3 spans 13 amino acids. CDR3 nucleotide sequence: TGTGCCAGCAGTGAATATGGGGAGCTTGAAGCTTTCTTT. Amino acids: CASSEYGELEAFF.

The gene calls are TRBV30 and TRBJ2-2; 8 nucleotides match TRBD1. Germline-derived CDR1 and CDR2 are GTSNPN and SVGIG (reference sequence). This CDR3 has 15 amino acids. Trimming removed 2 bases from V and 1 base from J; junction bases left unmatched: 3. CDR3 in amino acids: CAWSRGQGNTGELFF. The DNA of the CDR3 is TGTGCCTGGAGTAGAGGACAGGGGAACACCGGGGAGCTGTTTTTT.